The 31 T cell receptor beta chains below all came from one sample that was sequenced in a study of glioma-infiltrating T cells. Amplification of TCR alpha and beta CDR3 regions from RNA used iRepertoire nested multiplex PCR. TCRdb re-called the multiplex PCR reads with MiXCR, one entry per CDR3 protein. The table has roughly 200,000 distinct CDR3 sequences, under 55% seen once. Source material: glioma tissue, nonneoplastic brain tissue, or PBMCs (not recorded which). Every receptor here comes from a human donor with low-grade glioma or glioblastoma, undergoing nonglioma brain surgery, or in good health (not recorded which).

The sample holds many counts of this clonotype. This chain connects TRBV18 to TRBJ2-3, with D uncertain. V lost 3 bases and J lost 0, with 13 bases in between. CDR1 and CDR2 (germline): KGHSH, LQKENI. CDR3 length: 16 amino acids. CDR3 amino acids: CASSPYGARSTDTQYF. CDR3 nucleotides: TGTGCCAGCTCACCGTACGGCGCCCGAAGCACAGATACGCAGTATTTT.

This clonotype has at least ten counts. This sequence joins TRBV7-9 and TRBJ2-3; TRBD1 agrees at 7 bases. The length of the CDR3 is 15 residues. CDR1 and CDR2 (germline): SEHNR, FQNEAQ (reference sequence). V lost 1 base to trimming and J lost 0 bases; unmatched junction nucleotides: 1. In nucleotides, the CDR3 is TGTGCCAGCAGCTTAGGACAGGGTAGCACAGATACGCAGTATTTT. This codes for CASSLGQGSTDTQYF.

About this clonotype: A junction end diverges from the germline sequence, so it may reflect a read error. The V call is TRBV20-1, the J call TRBJ1-5; D gene unclear. The CDR3 sequence is 14 residues long. Germline V gene lookup returns CDR1 DFQATT and CDR2 SNEGSKA (reference sequence). CDR3 sequence reads: CSSRDRHGNQPQHF. DNA for the CDR3: TGCAGTTCTAGAGATCGGCACGGAAATCAGCCCCAGCATTTT.

This clonotype was found many times. The chain employs TRBV2 and TRBJ2-1; TRBD2 matches 8 bases. Germline CDR1 is SNHLY and CDR2 is FYNNEI. The CDR3 length is 12 residues. After removal of 6 bases from V and 9 bases from J, the junction contained 4 bases not matched to a gene. The CDR3 DNA reads as TGTGCCAGCAGGGAGACTAGCGCTGAGCAGTTCTTC. As protein: CASRETSAEQFF.

Remarks on this clonotype: Sequence at one end of the junction differs from germline and may be a read error. This chain connects TRBV18 to TRBJ2-7; 8 bases line up with TRBD2. CDR1 is KGHSH, CDR2 LQKENI, per germline. The length of the CDR3 is 14 residues. CDR3 loop: CASTPSGRKDEQYF. CDR3 DNA sequence: TGTGCCAGCACACCCAGCGGGAGAAAGGACGAGCAGTACTTC. The full variable domain, completed using reference TRBV18 and TRBJ2-7, is NAGVMQNPRHLVRRRGQEARLRCSPMKGHSHVYWYRQLPEEGLKFMVYLQKENIIDESGMPKERFSAEFPKEGPSILRIQQVVRGDSAAYFCASTPSGRKDEQYFGPGTRLTVT.

This clonotype appeared many times. For the CDR3, the DNA is TGCAGTGCTTGGCAGAATTCCTACGAGCAGTACTTC. Protein sequence: CSAWQNSYEQYF. The rearrangement joins TRBV20-1 to TRBJ2-7; D uncertain. The CDR3 is 12 amino acids. From germline, CDR1 is DFQATT and CDR2 SNEGSKA (reference sequence). V was clipped by 5 bases and J by 1 base, with 9 bases between them.

Notes on this clonotype: A much larger clonotype is one base distant, so this may be a read error. The V call is TRBV20-1, the J call TRBJ2-1, with a possible D match to TRBD2 (6 bases). Germline V CDR1 and CDR2: DFQATT, SNEGSKA (reference sequence). The CDR3 sequence is 14 residues long. CDR3 amino acids: CSAAPGLLNNEEFF. DNA for the CDR3: TGCAGTGCTGCGCCGGGACTCCTAAACAATGAGGAGTTCTTC.

This clonotype was seen repeatedly, ten times or more. V and J are TRBV6-1 and TRBJ2-7, with TRBD1 identical over 8 bases. The germline V gene has CDR1 MNHNS and CDR2 SASEGT. Trimming took 5 bases from V and 3 from J; bases not matched to a gene: 6. The CDR3 covers 14 residues. The CDR3 region is CASSLRTGNYEQYF. CDR3 bases: TGTGCCAGCAGTCTTCGGACAGGGAACTACGAGCAGTACTTC.

A note on this clonotype: Given a much more abundant clone one base away, this may be a read error. V gene TRBV28 combines with J gene TRBJ2-3; D may be TRBD2 (6 bases). Germline V gene data show CDR1 as MDHEN and CDR2 as SYDVKM. The CDR3 is 14 residues long. The CDR3 coding sequence is TGTGCCAGCATAGGGGATACTAGCAAAGATACGCAGTATTTT. Protein sequence: CASIGDTSKDTQYF.

The chain uses TRBV10-1 and TRBJ2-5, with 8 positions matching TRBD1. J lost 4 bases, V lost 6 bases, and 10 bases had no gene match. Per germline, CDR1 WNHNN and CDR2 SYGVQD (reference sequence). The CDR3 loop spans 15 amino acids. CDR3 coding DNA: TGCGCCAGCAGAAGTACCGGGACAGGTCGAGAGACCCAGTACTTC. This sequence encodes CASRSTGTGRETQYF.

With respect to this clonotype: A much larger clone lies a single base off, so this may be a read error. The V gene is TRBV20-1, the J gene TRBJ2-3; 11 bases are a match to TRBD2. Germline values: CDR1 DFQATT, CDR2 SNEGSKA (reference sequence). This CDR3 comprises 16 residues. The CDR3 region has the DNA TGCAGTTCTAGAGGCAAACTAGCGGGAGGCACAGATACGCAGTATTTT. This sequence encodes CSSRGKLAGGTDTQYF.

Of note for this clonotype: A read error may explain this, as a much larger clone is one base away. The V call is TRBV28, the J call TRBJ2-1; D remains unclear. Per the germline V gene, CDR1 is MDHEN and CDR2 is SYDVKM. This CDR3 is built from 15 residues. V was trimmed by 6 bases and J by 1 base, leaving 13 bases between them. CDR3 sequence reads: CASSPEYPSYNEQFF. The CDR3 nucleotides are TGTGCCAGCAGCCCGGAATACCCATCCTACAATGAGCAGTTCTTC.

As to this clonotype: A read error may produce the germline difference seen at one junction end. The chain combines TRBV28 with TRBJ2-2; 11 bases fit TRBD2. CDR3 length: 16 amino acids. Looked up from germline, CDR1 is MDHEN and CDR2 is SYDVKM. The CDR3 DNA reads TGTGCCAGCAGAACTAGCGGGAGTGTCCGTGCCGGGGAGATGTTTTTT. It translates to CASRTSGSVRAGEMFF. The full variable domain, its missing parts supplied by reference TRBV28 and TRBJ2-2, is DVKVTQSSRYLVKRTGEKVFLECVQDMDHENMFWYRQDPGLGLRLIYFSYDVKMKEKGDIPEGYSVSREKKERFSLILESASTNQTSMYLCASRTSGSVRAGEMFFGEGSRLTVL.

As concerns this clonotype: The junction and the germline gene differ at one end; a read error may be behind it. The rearrangement links TRBV28 to TRBJ2-5, with TRBD1 as a possible D gene (5 bases). Looked up from germline, CDR1 is MDHEN and CDR2 is SYDVKM. The CDR3 is 13 amino acids. The CDR3 reads CASSLYRKDTQYF. CDR3 nucleotide sequence: TGTGCCAGCAGTTTATACAGGAAAGATACCCAGTACTTC.

This clonotype appeared many times. This chain links TRBV2 with TRBJ2-1, with D maybe TRBD2 (5 bases). CDR3 length: 15 residues. The ends were cut back, 5 bases at V and 7 bases at J, with 18 bases in the middle. Per the germline V gene, CDR1 is SNHLY and CDR2 is FYNNEI. The CDR3 DNA reads TGTGCCAGCAGTCCGACCACTCTCTCGGGGAATGAGCAGTTCTTC. It yields the protein CASSPTTLSGNEQFF.

This clonotype has at least ten counts. The CDR3 protein is CASSLTSGVPNEQFF. The CDR3, as DNA: TGTGCCAGCAGCTTGACTAGCGGGGTTCCCAATGAGCAGTTCTTC. V gene TRBV7-2 combines with J gene TRBJ2-1; 11 nucleotides align to TRBD2. Trimming took 3 bases from V and 6 from J; bases not matched to a gene: 4. Germline assignment: CDR1 SGHTA and CDR2 FQGNSA. The CDR3 runs to 15 residues. Variable domain in full (rest from reference TRBV7-2 and TRBJ2-1): GAGVSQSPSNKVTEKGKDVELRCDPISGHTALYWYRQSLGQGLEFLIYFQGNSAPDKSGLPSDRFSAERTGGSVSTLTIQRTQQEDSAVYLCASSLTSGVPNEQFFGPGTRLTVL.

The rearrangement uses TRBV2 and TRBJ2-3; TRBD1 is a possible D gene (5 bases). Germline V gene data show CDR1 as SNHLY and CDR2 as FYNNEI. V was pared by 9 bases and J by 4 bases, with 14 bases between. This CDR3 comprises 13 residues. The CDR3 DNA is TGTGCCAGACAGGTACCTGGTTCAGATACGCAGTATTTT. Translating it yields CARQVPGSDTQYF.

To note about this clonotype: A much larger clone sits a single nucleotide away, making a read error possible. This rearrangement joins TRBV5-1 to TRBJ1-5; D unresolved. V dropped 0 bases and J dropped 0 bases, with 10 bases sitting between them. Germline V gene data show CDR1 as SGHRS and CDR2 as YFSETQ. This CDR3 is 16 amino acids long. The CDR3 DNA reads as TGCGCCAGCAGCTTGGGAATCCAATATAGCAATCAGCCCCAGCATTTT. Translated: CASSLGIQYSNQPQHF.

The chain's CDR3 is CSAKDHRGSGANVLTF. The CDR3 DNA reads as TGCAGTGCAAAAGACCACAGGGGATCTGGGGCCAACGTCCTGACTTTC. The chain uses TRBV20-1 and TRBJ2-6, with TRBD1 identical over 7 bases. V shed 6 bases and J 1 base; nucleotides not matched to a gene: 9. This CDR3 spans 16 amino acids. Germline CDR1 is DFQATT and CDR2 is SNEGSKA (reference sequence).

With regard to this clonotype: A read error is possible here, since a much larger clone lies one base away. This chain uses TRBV7-9 with TRBJ1-5; a weak D match, TRBD1 (5 bases). The CDR3 has 14 residues. Germline CDR1 reads SEHNR; CDR2 reads FQNEAQ (reference sequence). V lost 0 bases to trimming and J lost 7 bases, with 10 bases between them. The CDR3 nucleotides are TGTGCCAGCAGCTTAGCAGGGGATGGACAGCCCCAGCATTTT. It yields the protein CASSLAGDGQPQHF.

The chain links TRBV19 to TRBJ2-7; 8 nucleotides match TRBD1. CDR3 size: 14 residues. The germline gives CDR1 LNHDA, CDR2 SQIVND (reference sequence). The V and J ends lost 6 bases and 3 bases, in that order; junction bases with no gene match: 7. The CDR3 nucleotides read TGTGCCAGTAGACAGAGGACAGGGAGCTACGAGCAGTACTTC. Translating it yields CASRQRTGSYEQYF.

As for this clonotype: A much larger clone sits a single nucleotide away, making a read error possible. The V gene is TRBV19, the J gene TRBJ1-1, with TRBD1 identical over 9 bases. CDR3 length equals 13 residues. Germline CDR1 reads LNHDA; CDR2 reads SQIVND (reference sequence). V lost 8 bases and J lost 9; bases outside the gene matches: 10. The CDR3 is CASVDRGTDKAFF. The DNA of the CDR3 is TGTGCCAGTGTTGACAGGGGGACAGATAAAGCTTTCTTT.

The table lists this clonotype with many counts. The chain carries TRBV27 and TRBJ2-7; 8 nucleotides line up with TRBD1. Trimming cost V 5 bases and J 2 bases; bases outside gene matches: 8. This CDR3 spans 15 amino acids. Germline CDR1 and CDR2: MNHEY and SMNVEV (reference sequence). CDR3 in amino acids: CASSLLGQGTYEQYF. Written as DNA, the CDR3 is TGTGCCAGCAGTCTCCTCGGACAGGGAACCTACGAGCAGTACTTC.

This clonotype showed up just a few times. The chain is built from TRBV7-8 and TRBJ2-1, with D possibly matching TRBD2 (6 bases). Looked up from germline, CDR1 is SGHVS and CDR2 is FQNEAQ. This CDR3 has 14 amino acids. V was clipped by 5 bases and J by 6 bases, with 14 bases between them. As DNA, the CDR3 is TGTGCCAGCAGCCCCCGGGACTCTCTCAATGAGCAGTTCTTC. It specifies CASSPRDSLNEQFF.

To note about this clonotype: The junction and the germline gene differ at one end; a read error may be behind it. The rearrangement links TRBV7-2 to TRBJ1-1; the D gene is possibly TRBD1 (5 bases). CDR3 length: 14 residues. Per the germline V gene, CDR1 is SGHTA and CDR2 is FQGNSA. The CDR3: CASKTDRLNTEALF. Here the CDR3 DNA reads TGTGCCAGCAAAACCGACAGACTAAACACTGAAGCTCTCTTT.

This clonotype was recorded many times. The chain uses TRBV6-6 and TRBJ2-1; D is unresolved. V was cut by 0 bases and J by 0 bases, with 9 bases left in between. The CDR3 covers 16 residues. Germline CDR1 is MNHNY and CDR2 is SVGAGI (reference sequence). The CDR3 is CASSYSSESSYNEQFF. The CDR3 bases are TGTGCCAGCAGTTACTCGTCCGAAAGCTCCTACAATGAGCAGTTCTTC.

The table lists this clonotype with many counts. The V gene is TRBV4-2, the J gene TRBJ1-1; D gene uncertain. The V and J ends lost 4 bases and 1 base respectively, with 10 bases between them. Germline V lookup: CDR1 LGHNA, CDR2 YNFKEQ. The CDR3 covers 14 residues. Here the CDR3 reads CASSLTLGNTEAFF. The CDR3 DNA reads as TGTGCCAGCAGCCTGACTCTGGGGAACACTGAAGCTTTCTTT.

This clonotype occurred many times. The chain is built from TRBV19 and TRBJ1-2; D gene ambiguous. Germline values: CDR1 LNHDA, CDR2 SQIVND (reference sequence). The V end was cut by 7 bases, the J end by 1 base, with 13 bases between. The CDR3 is 14 amino acids. CDR3 sequence (DNA): TGTGCCAGTACCCAGTCCAGAGGTAACTATGGCTACACCTTC. Translated: CASTQSRGNYGYTF.

Turning to this clonotype: This sequence may be a read error, since a much larger clone differs from it by one base. The chain links TRBV6-1 to TRBJ1-5; D is unclear. The CDR3 has 15 residues. Per the germline V gene, CDR1 is MNHNS and CDR2 is SASEGT. The chain's CDR3 is CAISPSTWNNQPQHF. For the CDR3, the DNA is TGTGCCATCAGTCCTTCCACGTGGAACAATCAGCCCCAGCATTTT.

CDR3 DNA sequence: TGCAGCGCCGGGCCCAGCGGGACCCAGTACTTC. Protein product: CSAGPSGTQYF. V gene TRBV29-1 combines with J gene TRBJ2-5; D perhaps matches TRBD2 (5 bases). Germline V lookup: CDR1 SQVTM, CDR2 ANQGSEA. CDR3 size: 11 residues. V was shortened by 7 bases and J by 7 bases, with 13 bases between the two germline ends.

This clonotype was detected ten times or more. The chain uses TRBV28 and TRBJ2-3, with 9 bases fitting TRBD1. In germline, CDR1 is MDHEN, CDR2 SYDVKM. The CDR3 runs to 16 residues. Trimming cost V 4 bases and J 2 bases; bases outside gene matches: 7. The CDR3 coding sequence is TGTGCCAGCAGTTCACTGCGGACAGGGGACACAGATACGCAGTATTTT. Its protein product is CASSSLRTGDTDTQYF.